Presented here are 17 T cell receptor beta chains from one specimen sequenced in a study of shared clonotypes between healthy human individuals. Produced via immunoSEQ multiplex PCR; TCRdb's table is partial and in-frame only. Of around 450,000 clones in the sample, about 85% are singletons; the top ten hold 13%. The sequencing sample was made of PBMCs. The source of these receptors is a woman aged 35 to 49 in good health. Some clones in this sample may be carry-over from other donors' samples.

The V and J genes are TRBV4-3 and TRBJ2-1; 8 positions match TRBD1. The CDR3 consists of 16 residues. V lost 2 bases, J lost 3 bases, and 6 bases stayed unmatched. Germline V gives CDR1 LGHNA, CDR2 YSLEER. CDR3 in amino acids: CASSQLHGTGYNEQFF. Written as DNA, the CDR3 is TGCGCCAGCAGCCAACTACACGGGACAGGCTACAATGAGCAGTTCTTC.

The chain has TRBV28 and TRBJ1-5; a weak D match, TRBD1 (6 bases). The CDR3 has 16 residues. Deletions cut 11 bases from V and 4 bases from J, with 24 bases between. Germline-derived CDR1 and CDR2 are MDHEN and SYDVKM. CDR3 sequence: CASKGGGEWRNQPQHF. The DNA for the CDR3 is TGTGCCTCAAAAGGTGGGGGCGAGTGGCGTAATCAGCCCCAGCATTTT.

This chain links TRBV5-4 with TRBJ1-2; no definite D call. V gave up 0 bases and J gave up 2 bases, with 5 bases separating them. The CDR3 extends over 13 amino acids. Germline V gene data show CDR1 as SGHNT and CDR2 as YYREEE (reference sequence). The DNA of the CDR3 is TGTGCCAGCAGCTTGGTGGGGAACTATGGCTACACCTTC. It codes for CASSLVGNYGYTF.

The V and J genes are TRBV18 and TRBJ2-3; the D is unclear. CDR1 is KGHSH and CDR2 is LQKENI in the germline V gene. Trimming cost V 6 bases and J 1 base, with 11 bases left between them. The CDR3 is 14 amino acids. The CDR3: CASSPKPGTDTQYF. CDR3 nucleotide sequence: TGTGCCAGCTCGCCAAAACCCGGCACAGATACGCAGTATTTT.

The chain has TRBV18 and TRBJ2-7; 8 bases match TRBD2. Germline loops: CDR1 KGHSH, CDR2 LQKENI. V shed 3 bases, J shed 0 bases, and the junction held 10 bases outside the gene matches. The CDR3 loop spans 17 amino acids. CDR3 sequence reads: CASSPYLVAGSSYEQYF. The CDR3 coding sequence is TGTGCCAGCTCACCGTACCTAGTAGCGGGAAGCTCCTACGAGCAGTACTTC. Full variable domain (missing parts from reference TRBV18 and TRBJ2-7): NAGVMQNPRHLVRRRGQEARLRCSPMKGHSHVYWYRQLPEEGLKFMVYLQKENIIDESGMPKERFSAEFPKEGPSILRIQQVVRGDSAAYFCASSPYLVAGSSYEQYFGPGTRLTVT.

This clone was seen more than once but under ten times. CDR3 sequence (DNA): TGTGCCAGCAGTGACGGAGGGGAGCATTCACCCCTCCACTTT. Translation: CASSDGGEHSPLHF. The chain uses TRBV6-1 and TRBJ1-6; D is perhaps TRBD1 (5 bases). V shed 3 bases and J shed 8 bases, with 11 bases lying between them. The V gene's germline CDR1 is MNHNS and CDR2 SASEGT. This CDR3 region has 14 residues.

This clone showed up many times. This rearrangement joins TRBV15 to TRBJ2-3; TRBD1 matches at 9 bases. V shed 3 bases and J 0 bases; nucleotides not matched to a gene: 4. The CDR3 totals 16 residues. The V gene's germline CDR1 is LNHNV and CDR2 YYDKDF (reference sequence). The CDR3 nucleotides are TGTGCCACCAGCAGGGGACAGGGTTTTAGCACAGATACGCAGTATTTT. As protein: CATSRGQGFSTDTQYF. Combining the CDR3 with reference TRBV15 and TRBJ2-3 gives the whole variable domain DAMVIQNPRYQVTQFGKPVTLSCSQTLNHNVMYWYQQKSSQAPKLLFHYYDKDFNNEADTPDNFQSRRPNTSFCFLDIRSPGLGDTAMYLCATSRGQGFSTDTQYFGPGTRLTVL.

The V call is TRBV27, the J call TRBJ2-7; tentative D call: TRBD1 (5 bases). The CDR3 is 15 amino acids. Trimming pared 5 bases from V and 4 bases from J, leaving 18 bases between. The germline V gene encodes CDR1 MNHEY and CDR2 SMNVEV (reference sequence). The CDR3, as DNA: TGTGCCAGCAGTAATTTTGGATTGGGGCGATACGAGCAGTACTTC. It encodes CASSNFGLGRYEQYF.

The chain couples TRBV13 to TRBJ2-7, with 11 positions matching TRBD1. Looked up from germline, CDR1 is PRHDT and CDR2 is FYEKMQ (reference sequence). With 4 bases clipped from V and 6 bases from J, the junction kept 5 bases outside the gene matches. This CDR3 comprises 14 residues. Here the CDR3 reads CASSYRTGGGEQYF. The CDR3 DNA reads TGTGCCAGCAGCTACCGGACAGGGGGCGGCGAGCAGTACTTC.

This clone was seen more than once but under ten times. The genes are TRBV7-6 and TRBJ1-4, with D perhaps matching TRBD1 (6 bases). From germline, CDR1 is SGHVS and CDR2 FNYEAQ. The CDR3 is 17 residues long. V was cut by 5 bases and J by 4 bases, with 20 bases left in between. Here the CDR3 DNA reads TGTGCCAGCAGCACCGGTGTCGGCAGGGGCGTTAATGAAAAACTGTTTTTT. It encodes CASSTGVGRGVNEKLFF.

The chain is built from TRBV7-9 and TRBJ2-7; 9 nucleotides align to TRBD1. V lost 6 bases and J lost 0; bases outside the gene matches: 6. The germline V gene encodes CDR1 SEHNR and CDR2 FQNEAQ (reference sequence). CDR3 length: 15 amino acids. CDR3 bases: TGTGCCAGCAGACCGGACAGGGGAAGCTCCTACGAGCAGTACTTC. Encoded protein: CASRPDRGSSYEQYF.

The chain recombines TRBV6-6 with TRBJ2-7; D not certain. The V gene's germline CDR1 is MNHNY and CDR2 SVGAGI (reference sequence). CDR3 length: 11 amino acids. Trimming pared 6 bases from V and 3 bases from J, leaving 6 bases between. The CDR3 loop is CASSRLYEQYF. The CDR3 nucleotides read TGTGCCAGCAGCAGACTCTACGAGCAGTACTTC.

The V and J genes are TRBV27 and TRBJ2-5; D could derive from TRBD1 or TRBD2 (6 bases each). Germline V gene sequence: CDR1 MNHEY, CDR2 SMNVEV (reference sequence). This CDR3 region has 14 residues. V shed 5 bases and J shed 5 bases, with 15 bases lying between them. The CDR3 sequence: CASSIGGPWETQYF. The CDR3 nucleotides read TGTGCCAGCAGTATAGGGGGGCCTTGGGAGACCCAGTACTTC.

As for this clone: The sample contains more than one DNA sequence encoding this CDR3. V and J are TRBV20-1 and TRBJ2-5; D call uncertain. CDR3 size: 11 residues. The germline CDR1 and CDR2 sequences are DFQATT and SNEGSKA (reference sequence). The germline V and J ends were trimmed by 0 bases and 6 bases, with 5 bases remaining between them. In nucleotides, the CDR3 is TGCAGTGCTAGAGATAGACAGACCCAGTACTTC. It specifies CSARDRQTQYF.

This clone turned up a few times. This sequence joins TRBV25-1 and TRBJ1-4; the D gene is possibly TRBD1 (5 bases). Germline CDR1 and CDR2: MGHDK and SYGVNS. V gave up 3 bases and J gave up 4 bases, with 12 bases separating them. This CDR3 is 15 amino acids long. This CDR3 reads CASSDPTVFNEKLFF. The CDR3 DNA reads TGTGCCAGCAGTGACCCGACAGTCTTTAATGAAAAACTGTTTTTT.

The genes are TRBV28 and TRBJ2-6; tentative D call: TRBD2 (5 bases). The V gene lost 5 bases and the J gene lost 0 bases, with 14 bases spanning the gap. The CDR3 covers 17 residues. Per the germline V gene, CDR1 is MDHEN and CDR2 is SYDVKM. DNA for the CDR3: TGTGCCAGCAGTAAACCAGTGGGGAGCTCTGGGGCCAACGTCCTGACTTTC. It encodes CASSKPVGSSGANVLTF.

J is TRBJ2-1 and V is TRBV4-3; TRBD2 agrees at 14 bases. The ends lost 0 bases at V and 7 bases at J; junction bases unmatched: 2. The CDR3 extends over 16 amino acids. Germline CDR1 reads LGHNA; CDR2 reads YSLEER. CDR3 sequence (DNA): TGCGCCAGCAGCCAAGATGGGACTAGCGGGGGAAATGAGCAGTTCTTC. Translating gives CASSQDGTSGGNEQFF.